These 27 T cell receptor beta chains share one sample of origin, sequenced in a study of blood T cells in healthy people across ages. Then a second PCR, running about 6 to 12 cycles, was carried out with a sample-barcoded 5' primer and a J-beta primer mix. TCRdb redid the calling of the 5' RACE reads with MiXCR, one entry per CDR3 protein. The profile covers about 900,000 distinct CDR3 sequences, with around 46% appearing a single time and about an eighth taken by the ten largest. The sequencing input was blood. These receptors originate from a young man in good health.

The rearrangement links TRBV9 to TRBJ1-1; D might be TRBD1 (6 bases). Germline V gene lookup returns CDR1 SGDLS and CDR2 YYNGEE. The CDR3 extends over 15 amino acids. V was shortened by 4 bases and J by 1 base, with 14 bases between the two germline ends. The CDR3 nucleotides read TGTGCCAGCAGCCCCCCGGGACACGAGAACACTGAAGCTTTCTTT. The encoded protein is CASSPPGHENTEAFF.

This clonotype was recorded a few times. The rearrangement uses TRBV6-6 and TRBJ2-7; 11 nucleotides align to TRBD2. With V trimmed by 5 bases and J by 6 bases, 6 bases remained unmatched. There are 14 residues in the CDR3. CDR1 is MNHNY and CDR2 is SVGAGI in the germline V gene (reference sequence). CDR3: CASSGTSGDTEQYF. CDR3 in DNA: TGTGCCAGCAGTGGGACTAGCGGCGACACCGAGCAGTACTTC.

This clonotype was observed a few times. This chain's CDR3 is CASSYGGYEAKNIQYF. The DNA for the CDR3 is TGTGCCAGCAGTTACGGCGGGTATGAGGCCAAAAACATTCAGTACTTC. The chain uses TRBV6-2 or TRBV6-3 and TRBJ2-4, with a weak D call TRBD2 (5 bases). CDR1 is MNHEY, CDR2 SVGEGT, per germline. V lost 2 bases and J lost 1, with 12 bases in between. CDR3 length equals 16 residues.

This clonotype has more than one count but fewer than ten. The chain combines TRBV27 with TRBJ1-2, with D possibly being TRBD1 (5 bases). In germline, CDR1 is MNHEY, CDR2 SMNVEV (reference sequence). V was clipped by 6 bases and J by 4 bases, with 12 bases between them. The CDR3 covers 13 residues. The CDR3 here is CASRPQATYGYTF. DNA for the CDR3: TGTGCCAGCAGACCACAGGCGACCTATGGCTACACCTTC.

A few counts support this clonotype. The chain employs TRBV28 and TRBJ2-7; 7 bases fit TRBD2. The J segment lost 3 bases and the V segment lost 7 bases, leaving 9 bases of the junction unmatched. This CDR3 has 14 residues. Germline-derived CDR1 and CDR2 are MDHEN and SYDVKM. The DNA for the CDR3 is TGTGCCAGCATGAATACCGGGACTAACTACGAGCAGTACTTC. This gives the protein CASMNTGTNYEQYF.

The chain combines TRBV2 with TRBJ1-2, with TRBD1 as a possible D gene (5 bases). This CDR3 has 15 residues. The germline V gene encodes CDR1 SNHLY and CDR2 FYNNEI. V dropped 3 bases and J dropped 4 bases, with 15 bases sitting between them. The CDR3 reads CASSERGVTGYGYTF. For the CDR3, the DNA is TGTGCCAGCAGTGAGAGGGGCGTTACGGGCTATGGCTACACCTTC. Drawing the rest from reference TRBV2 and TRBJ1-2, the complete variable domain is EPEVTQTPSHQVTQMGQEVILRCVPISNHLYFYWYRQILGQKVEFLVSFYNNEISEKSEIFDDQFSVERPDGSNFTLKIRSTKLEDSAMYFCASSERGVTGYGYTFGSGTRLTVV.

This clonotype was observed once. With a much larger clone just one base away, this may be a read error. The rearrangement uses TRBV11-1 and TRBJ2-1; no firm D call. From germline, CDR1 is SGHAT and CDR2 FQDESV (reference sequence). Trimming pared 0 bases from V and 13 bases from J, leaving 16 bases between. The CDR3 extends over 14 amino acids. The CDR3, as DNA: TGTGCCAGCAGCTTAGCGCTGAGCGTGGAGACCCAGTTCTTC. Protein: CASSLALSVETQFF.

This clonotype has ten or more counts. The rearrangement links TRBV3-1 to TRBJ1-2, with D possibly matching TRBD1 (5 bases). CDR3 length: 13 amino acids. Germline values: CDR1 LGHDT, CDR2 YNNKEL (reference sequence). Trimming stripped 0 bases from V and 11 bases from J, with 13 bases between. The CDR3 loop is CASSQDSAGRYTF. CDR3 nucleotide sequence: TGTGCCAGCAGCCAAGATTCGGCAGGGAGGTACACCTTC.

This sequence joins TRBV12-3 or TRBV12-4 and TRBJ2-3, with 11 bases fitting TRBD1. V gave up 3 bases and J gave up 0 bases; unmatched junction bases: 2. There are 16 residues in the CDR3. The CDR3: CASSFGTGGSTDTQYF. The CDR3, as DNA: TGTGCCAGCAGTTTCGGGACAGGGGGTAGCACAGATACGCAGTATTTT.

This clonotype came up a few times. The genes are TRBV4-2 and TRBJ1-2; no firm D call. V was clipped by 0 bases and J by 8 bases, with 13 bases between them. This CDR3 contains 14 residues. Germline loops: CDR1 LGHNA, CDR2 YNFKEQ. The CDR3 reads CASSQDKGGLGYTF. The CDR3 nucleotides read TGTGCCAGCAGCCAAGATAAGGGTGGGCTAGGCTACACCTTC.

The chain links TRBV4-3 to TRBJ2-5; the match to TRBD1 covers 10 bases. The CDR3 length is 18 residues. V lost 6 bases and J lost 0; bases outside the gene matches: 13. The germline V gene encodes CDR1 LGHNA and CDR2 YSLEER. This CDR3 reads CASSPGTGDLRYQETQYF. Written as DNA, the CDR3 is TGCGCCAGCAGTCCCGGGACAGGGGACCTACGGTACCAAGAGACCCAGTACTTC.

This clonotype has just a few counts. This chain joins TRBV5-1 and TRBJ1-2; D gene unclear. The V gene lost 4 bases and the J gene lost 0 bases, with 13 bases spanning the gap. The CDR3 extends over 15 amino acids. Germline CDR1 SGHRS, CDR2 YFSETQ. CDR3 nucleotide sequence: TGCGCCAGCAGCCCAACCAAGGGCACTAACTATGGCTACACCTTC. Residues: CASSPTKGTNYGYTF. Full variable domain (outside the CDR3, taken from reference TRBV5-1 and TRBJ1-2): KAGVTQTPRYLIKTRGQQVTLSCSPISGHRSVSWYQQTPGQGLQFLFEYFSETQRNKGNFPGRFSGRQFSNSRSEMNVSTLELGDSALYLCASSPTKGTNYGYTFGSGTRLTVV.

This clonotype was seen once. The V call is TRBV3-1, the J call TRBJ2-3, with D tentatively TRBD2 (5 bases). The CDR3 length is 16 residues. V lost 4 bases, J lost 2 bases, and 16 bases lay in between. The germline V gene has CDR1 LGHDT and CDR2 YNNKEL (reference sequence). The CDR3 DNA reads as TGTGCCAGCAGCCCCGCTGTGAAGCGGCACACAGATACGCAGTATTTT. Translating it yields CASSPAVKRHTDTQYF.

The rearrangement uses TRBV19 and TRBJ1-5; 7 positions match TRBD1. V dropped 7 bases and J dropped 4; count of bases not matched to a gene: 10. The germline V gene encodes CDR1 LNHDA and CDR2 SQIVND (reference sequence). The CDR3 totals 15 residues. The CDR3 loop is CASNAGGTVNQPQHF. The CDR3 bases are TGTGCCAGTAATGCGGGGGGGACAGTTAATCAGCCCCAGCATTTT.

V usage is TRBV2 and J usage is TRBJ2-5, with 10 bases matching TRBD1. CDR1 and CDR2 from the germline V gene are SNHLY and FYNNEI. The CDR3 covers 15 residues. With 6 bases clipped from V and 5 bases from J, the junction kept 9 bases outside the gene matches. The CDR3, as DNA: TGTGCCAGCAGCGCCGGACAGGGGGATTGGGAGACCCAGTACTTC. It yields the protein CASSAGQGDWETQYF.

Notes on this clonotype: The junction departs from germline at one end; a sequencing error may be responsible. The chain joins TRBV5-5 to TRBJ2-2; possible D gene TRBD1, 7 bases. The CDR3 has 15 amino acids. The V gene's germline CDR1 is SGHKS and CDR2 YYEKEE (reference sequence). The CDR3 spells CTSSPYQGGTGELFF. The DNA of the CDR3 is TGTACCAGCAGCCCTTACCAGGGGGGTACCGGGGAGCTGTTTTTT.

The chain combines TRBV10-3 with TRBJ2-7; D is possibly TRBD1 (6 bases). CDR1 is ENHRY and CDR2 is SYGVKD in the germline V gene. V shed 5 bases and J shed 8 bases, with 16 bases lying between them. The CDR3 sequence is 13 residues long. CDR3 coding DNA: TGTGCCATCAGTTCCGAAAGGCAGGGGCAGCAGTACTTC. It codes for CAISSERQGQQYF.

This clonotype occurred a few times. The V gene is TRBV20-1, the J gene TRBJ2-1; possible D gene TRBD1, 6 bases. CDR1 DFQATT and CDR2 SNEGSKA come from the germline V gene (reference sequence). V lost 3 bases and J 4 bases, leaving 16 bases between the germline ends. CDR3 length: 15 residues. CDR3 region: CSASPTGKRYNEQFF. The CDR3 DNA reads as TGCAGTGCTAGCCCCACAGGGAAGCGTTACAATGAGCAGTTCTTC.

The rearrangement links TRBV7-2 to TRBJ2-4; perhaps TRBD1 as D (5 bases). The CDR3 totals 15 residues. Trimming shortened V by 0 bases and J by 8 bases, and 14 bases separated the two germline ends. Germline V gene lookup returns CDR1 SGHTA and CDR2 FQGNSA. Written as DNA, the CDR3 is TGTGCCAGCAGCTTAGCCCCCGACAGCTGGGACATTCAGTACTTC. Its translation is CASSLAPDSWDIQYF.

Ten or more counts support this clonotype. The genes are TRBV12-3 or TRBV12-4 and TRBJ2-3; a possible D gene is TRBD1 (5 bases). Trimming took off 4 bases at V and 2 bases at J, with 10 bases between the two ends. This CDR3 contains 14 residues. The CDR3 protein is CASSSGPATDTQYF. The CDR3 nucleotides read TGTGCCAGCAGTTCAGGGCCGGCCACAGATACGCAGTATTTT.

This clonotype was seen only a few times. The rearrangement uses TRBV29-1 and TRBJ1-1; D might be TRBD1 (5 bases). CDR1 is SQVTM, CDR2 ANQGSEA, per germline. The CDR3 covers 15 residues. V dropped 6 bases and J dropped 3 bases, with 20 bases sitting between them. The CDR3 protein is CSVWDLFIRDTEAFF. The CDR3 coding sequence is TGCAGCGTCTGGGACCTCTTTATTCGGGACACTGAAGCTTTCTTT.

The rearrangement links TRBV4-1 to TRBJ1-5; 7 bases fit TRBD1. Germline assignment: CDR1 MGHRA and CDR2 YSYEKL. This CDR3 has 15 amino acids. The junction had 7 bases not matched to a gene; V was cut back by 1 base and J by 7 bases. The DNA of the CDR3 is TGCGCCAGCAGCCAAGGACAGGGAATGGCGCAGCCCCAGCATTTT. It yields the protein CASSQGQGMAQPQHF.

The chain uses TRBV4-2 and TRBJ2-2, with a weak D call TRBD1 (6 bases). The V end lost 1 base, the J end lost 5 bases, and 11 bases lay between the germline ends. CDR1 and CDR2 from the germline V gene are LGHNA and YNFKEQ. The CDR3 has 15 amino acids. The CDR3 here is CASSQGTQGTGELFF. The DNA of the CDR3 is TGTGCCAGCAGCCAAGGGACCCAGGGGACCGGGGAGCTGTTTTTT.

The gene calls are TRBV12-3 or TRBV12-4 and TRBJ1-5, with 7 bases lining up with TRBD1. V shed 7 bases, J shed 4 bases, and the junction held 7 bases outside the gene matches. This CDR3 has 14 amino acids. The chain's CDR3 is CASTGQVGNQPQHF. In nucleotides, the CDR3 is TGTGCCAGCACCGGACAGGTCGGGAATCAGCCCCAGCATTTT.

A single count supports this clonotype. This chain joins TRBV7-2 and TRBJ2-1, with TRBD2 matching 9 bases. The CDR3 is 15 residues long. CDR1 is SGHTA, CDR2 FQGNSA, per germline. The junction had 8 bases not matched to a gene; V was cut back by 4 bases and J by 7 bases. Here the CDR3 reads CASSSRGGAANEQFF. The CDR3 region has the DNA TGTGCCAGCAGCTCCCGCGGGGGGGCCGCGAATGAGCAGTTCTTC. Together with reference TRBV7-2 and TRBJ2-1, the CDR3 gives the full variable domain: GAGVSQSPSNKVTEKGKDVELRCDPISGHTALYWYRQSLGQGLEFLIYFQGNSAPDKSGLPSDRFSAERTGGSVSTLTIQRTQQEDSAVYLCASSSRGGAANEQFFGPGTRLTVL.

The V call is TRBV5-1, the J call TRBJ2-4, with TRBD2 matching over 9 bases. This CDR3 comprises 17 residues. V lost 0 bases to trimming and J lost 2 bases; unmatched junction nucleotides: 6. Germline CDR1 and CDR2: SGHRS and YFSETQ. CDR3 region: CASSLAWTSVSKNIQYF. CDR3 coding DNA: TGCGCCAGCAGCTTGGCCTGGACTAGCGTCTCCAAAAACATTCAGTACTTC.

V is TRBV5-5 and J is TRBJ1-5, with D perhaps TRBD1 (5 bases). Trimming pared 1 base from V and 2 bases from J, leaving 10 bases between. Germline CDR1 SGHKS, CDR2 YYEKEE (reference sequence). The CDR3 is made up of 15 amino acids. DNA of the CDR3: TGTGCCAGCAGCTTGTGGCAGGGCGGCAATCAGCCCCAGCATTTT. Protein product: CASSLWQGGNQPQHF.